Included here is one T cell receptor beta chain sequence, with context. The antigen is unknown. This entry is derived from a study of T cells expressing NK-cell markers. General study findings and limits: For several donors, these clonotypes were likewise the leading ones in the CD3+CD56-NKG2C+ fraction.

This CDR3 contains 17 residues. The germline V gene encodes CDR1 DFQATT and CDR2 SNEGSKA (reference sequence). The authors generated TCR beta cDNA through 5'RACE template switching with UMIs. TCRdb derives one entry per CDR3 protein from the 5' RACE reads, leaving out DNA. The repertoire table contains 500,000 or so distinct CDR3 sequences. Sequenced material: blood T cells: a sorted CD56 or NKG2C T cell subset, CD4+ or CD8+ T cells, or bulk PBMC T cells (not recorded which). The chain recombines TRBV20-1 with TRBJ2-1; TCRdb reports TRBD2, a call that lacks DNA to check it against. The sequence came from a man aged 18 to 35 in good health. CDR3 sequence reads: CSARTTPGTSEHNEQFF.